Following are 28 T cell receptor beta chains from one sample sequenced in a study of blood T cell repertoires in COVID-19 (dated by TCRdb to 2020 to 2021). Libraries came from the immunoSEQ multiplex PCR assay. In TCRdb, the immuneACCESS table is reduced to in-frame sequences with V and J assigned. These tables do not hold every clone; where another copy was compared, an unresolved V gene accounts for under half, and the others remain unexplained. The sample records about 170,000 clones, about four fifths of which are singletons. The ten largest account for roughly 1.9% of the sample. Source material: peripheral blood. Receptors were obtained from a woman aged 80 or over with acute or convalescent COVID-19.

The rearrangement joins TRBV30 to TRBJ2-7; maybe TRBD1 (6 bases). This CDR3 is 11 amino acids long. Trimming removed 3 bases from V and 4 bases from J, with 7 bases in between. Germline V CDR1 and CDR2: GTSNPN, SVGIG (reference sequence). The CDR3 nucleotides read TGTGCCTGGAGCGGACAGTACGAGCAGTACTTC. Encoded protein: CAWSGQYEQYF.

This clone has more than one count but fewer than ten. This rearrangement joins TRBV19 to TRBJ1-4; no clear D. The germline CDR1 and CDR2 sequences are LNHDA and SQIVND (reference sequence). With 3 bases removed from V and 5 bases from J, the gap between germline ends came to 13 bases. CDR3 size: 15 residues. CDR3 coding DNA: TGTGCCAGTAGTATTGGTGGATCGAGGAATGAAAAACTGTTTTTT. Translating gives CASSIGGSRNEKLFF.

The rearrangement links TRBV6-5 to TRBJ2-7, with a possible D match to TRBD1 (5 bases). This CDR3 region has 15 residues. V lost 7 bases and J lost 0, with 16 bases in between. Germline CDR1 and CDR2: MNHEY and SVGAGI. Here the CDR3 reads CASIGRGTVSYEQYF. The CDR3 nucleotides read TGTGCCAGCATAGGAAGGGGCACCGTCTCCTACGAGCAGTACTTC.

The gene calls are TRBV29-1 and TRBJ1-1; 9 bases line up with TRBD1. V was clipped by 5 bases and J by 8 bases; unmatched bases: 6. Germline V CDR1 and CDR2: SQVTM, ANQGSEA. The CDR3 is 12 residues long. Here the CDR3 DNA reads TGCAGCGTTAAGGACAGGGGTTGGGAAGCTTTCTTT. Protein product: CSVKDRGWEAFF.

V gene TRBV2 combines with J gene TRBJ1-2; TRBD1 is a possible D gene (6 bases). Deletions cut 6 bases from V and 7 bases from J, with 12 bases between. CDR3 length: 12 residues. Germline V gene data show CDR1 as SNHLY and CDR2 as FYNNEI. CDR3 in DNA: TGTGCCAGCAGGACAGGCTTACTTGGCTACACCTTC. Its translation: CASRTGLLGYTF.

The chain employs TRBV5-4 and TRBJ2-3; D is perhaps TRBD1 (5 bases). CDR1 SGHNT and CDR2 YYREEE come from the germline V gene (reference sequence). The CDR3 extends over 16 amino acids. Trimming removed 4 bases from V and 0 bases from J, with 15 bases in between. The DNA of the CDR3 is TGTGCCAGCAGCCCTCCTACAGGAGTTAGCACAGATACGCAGTATTTT. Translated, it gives CASSPPTGVSTDTQYF.

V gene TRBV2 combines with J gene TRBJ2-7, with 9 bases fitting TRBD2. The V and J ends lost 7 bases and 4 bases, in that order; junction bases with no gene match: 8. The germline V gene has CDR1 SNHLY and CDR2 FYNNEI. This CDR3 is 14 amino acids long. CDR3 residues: CASILGTSRYEQYF. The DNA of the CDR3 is TGTGCCAGCATCCTCGGGACTAGCCGGTACGAGCAGTACTTC.

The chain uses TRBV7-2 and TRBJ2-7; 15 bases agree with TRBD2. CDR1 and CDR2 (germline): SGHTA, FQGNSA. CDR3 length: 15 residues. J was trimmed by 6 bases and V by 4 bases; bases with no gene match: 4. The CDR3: CASSWTSGGGAEQYF. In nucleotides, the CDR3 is TGTGCCAGCAGCTGGACTAGCGGGGGGGGTGCCGAGCAGTACTTC.

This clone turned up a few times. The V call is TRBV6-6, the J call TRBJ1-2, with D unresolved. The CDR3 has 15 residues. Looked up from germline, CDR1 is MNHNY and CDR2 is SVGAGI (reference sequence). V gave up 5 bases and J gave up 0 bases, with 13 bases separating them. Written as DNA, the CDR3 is TGTGCCAGCAGTGAGCCACAGTCAGCTAACTATGGCTACACCTTC. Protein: CASSEPQSANYGYTF.

CDR3: CASIGGSSVTQYF. The CDR3 region has the DNA TGTGCCAGCATTGGCGGGAGTTCTGTTACGCAGTATTTT. This rearrangement joins TRBV6-5 to TRBJ2-3, with 7 bases aligning to TRBD2. The ends lost 7 bases at V and 8 bases at J; junction bases unmatched: 9. The CDR3 is 13 amino acids. From germline, CDR1 is MNHEY and CDR2 SVGAGI.

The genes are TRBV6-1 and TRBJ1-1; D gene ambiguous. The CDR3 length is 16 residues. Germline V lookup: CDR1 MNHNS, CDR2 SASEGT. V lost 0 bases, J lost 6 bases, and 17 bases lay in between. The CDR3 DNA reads TGTGCCAGCAGTGAAGCGCTTGGGCGGGGTGTCCCTGAAGCTTTCTTT. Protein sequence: CASSEALGRGVPEAFF.

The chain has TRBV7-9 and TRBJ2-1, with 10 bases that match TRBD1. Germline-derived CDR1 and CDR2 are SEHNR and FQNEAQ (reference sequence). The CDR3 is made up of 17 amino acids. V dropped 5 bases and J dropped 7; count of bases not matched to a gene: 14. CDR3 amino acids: CASSTAVGQGLLNEQFF. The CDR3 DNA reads TGTGCCAGCAGCACCGCGGTGGGACAGGGGCTGTTGAATGAGCAGTTCTTC.

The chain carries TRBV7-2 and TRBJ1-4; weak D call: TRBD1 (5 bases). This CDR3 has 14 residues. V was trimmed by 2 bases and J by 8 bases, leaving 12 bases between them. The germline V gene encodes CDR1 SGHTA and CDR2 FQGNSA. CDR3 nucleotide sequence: TGTGCCAGCAGCTTACAAGGGGTTAGCGAAAAACTGTTTTTT. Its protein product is CASSLQGVSEKLFF.

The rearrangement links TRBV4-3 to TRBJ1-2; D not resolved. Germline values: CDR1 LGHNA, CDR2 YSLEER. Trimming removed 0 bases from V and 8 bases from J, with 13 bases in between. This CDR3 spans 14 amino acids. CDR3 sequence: CASSQDSFGRGYTF. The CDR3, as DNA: TGCGCCAGCAGCCAAGACTCTTTCGGGAGAGGCTACACCTTC.

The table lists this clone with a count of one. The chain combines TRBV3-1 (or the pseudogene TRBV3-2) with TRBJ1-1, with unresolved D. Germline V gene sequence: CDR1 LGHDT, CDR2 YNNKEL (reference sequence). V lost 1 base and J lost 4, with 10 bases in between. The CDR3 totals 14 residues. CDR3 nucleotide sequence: TGTGCCAGCAGCCAAGTACCCGGGAGCACTGAAGCTTTCTTT. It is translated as CASSQVPGSTEAFF.

The CDR3 reads CASSLAEGGPSSYEQYF. DNA of the CDR3: TGCGCCAGCAGCTTGGCCGAAGGGGGCCCGAGCTCCTACGAGCAGTACTTC. This rearrangement joins TRBV5-1 to TRBJ2-7; 7 nucleotides match TRBD1. The CDR3 runs to 17 residues. The V segment lost 0 bases and the J segment 0 bases; nucleotides outside the gene matches: 9. Germline-derived CDR1 and CDR2 are SGHRS and YFSETQ. The variable domain in full, with the rest retrieved from reference TRBV5-1 and TRBJ2-7, is KAGVTQTPRYLIKTRGQQVTLSCSPISGHRSVSWYQQTPGQGLQFLFEYFSETQRNKGNFPGRFSGRQFSNSRSEMNVSTLELGDSALYLCASSLAEGGPSSYEQYFGPGTRLTVT.

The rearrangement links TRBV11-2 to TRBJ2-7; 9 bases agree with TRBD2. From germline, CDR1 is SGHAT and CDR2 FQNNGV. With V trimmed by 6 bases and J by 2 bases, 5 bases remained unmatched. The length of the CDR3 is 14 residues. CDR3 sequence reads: CASRQLAGTYEQYF. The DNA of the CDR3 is TGTGCCAGCAGACAACTAGCGGGCACCTACGAGCAGTACTTC.

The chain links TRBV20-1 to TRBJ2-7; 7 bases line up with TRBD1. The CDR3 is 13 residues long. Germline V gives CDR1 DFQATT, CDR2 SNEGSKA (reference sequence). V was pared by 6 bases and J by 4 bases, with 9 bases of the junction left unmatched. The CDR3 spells CSASYRGEYEQYF. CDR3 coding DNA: TGCAGTGCCAGTTACAGGGGAGAGTACGAGCAGTACTTC.

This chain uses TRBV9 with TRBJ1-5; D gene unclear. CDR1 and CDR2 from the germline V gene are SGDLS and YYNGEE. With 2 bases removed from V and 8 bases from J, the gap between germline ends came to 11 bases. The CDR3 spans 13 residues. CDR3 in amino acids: CASSVRGEEPQHF. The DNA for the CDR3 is TGTGCCAGCAGCGTGCGCGGGGAGGAGCCCCAGCATTTT.

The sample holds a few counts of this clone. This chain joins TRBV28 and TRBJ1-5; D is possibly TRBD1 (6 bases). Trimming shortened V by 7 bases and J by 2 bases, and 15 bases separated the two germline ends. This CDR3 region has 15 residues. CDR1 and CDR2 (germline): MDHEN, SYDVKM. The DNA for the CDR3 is TGTGCCAGCAACCTTCAGGGGCAGGGCAATCAGCCCCAGCATTTT. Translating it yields CASNLQGQGNQPQHF.

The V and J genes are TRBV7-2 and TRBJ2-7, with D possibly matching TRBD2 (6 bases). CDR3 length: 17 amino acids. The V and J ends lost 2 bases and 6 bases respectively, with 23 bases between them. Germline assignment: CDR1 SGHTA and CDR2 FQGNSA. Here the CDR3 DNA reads TGTGCCAGCAGCTTAACGGGCGCGGGAATCCTCATGAGCGAGCAGTACTTC. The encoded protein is CASSLTGAGILMSEQYF.

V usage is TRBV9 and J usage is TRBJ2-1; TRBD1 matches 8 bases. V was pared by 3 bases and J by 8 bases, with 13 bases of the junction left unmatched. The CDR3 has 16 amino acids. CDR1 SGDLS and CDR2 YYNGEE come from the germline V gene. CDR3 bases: TGTGCCAGCAGCGGCGCGACAGGGGACATAGGCTATGAGCAGTTCTTC. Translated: CASSGATGDIGYEQFF.

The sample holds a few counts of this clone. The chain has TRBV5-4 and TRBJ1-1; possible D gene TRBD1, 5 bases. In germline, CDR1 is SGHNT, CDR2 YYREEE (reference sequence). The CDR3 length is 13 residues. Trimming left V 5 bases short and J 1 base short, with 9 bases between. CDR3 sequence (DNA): TGTGCCAGCAGAATCGGGGGGAACACTGAAGCTTTCTTT. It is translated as CASRIGGNTEAFF.

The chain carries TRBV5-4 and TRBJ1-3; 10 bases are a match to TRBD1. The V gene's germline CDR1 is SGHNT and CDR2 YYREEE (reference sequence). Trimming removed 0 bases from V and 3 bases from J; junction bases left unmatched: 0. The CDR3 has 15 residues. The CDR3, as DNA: TGTGCCAGCAGCTTGGGGACAGGGGGTGGAAACACCATATATTTT. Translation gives CASSLGTGGGNTIYF.

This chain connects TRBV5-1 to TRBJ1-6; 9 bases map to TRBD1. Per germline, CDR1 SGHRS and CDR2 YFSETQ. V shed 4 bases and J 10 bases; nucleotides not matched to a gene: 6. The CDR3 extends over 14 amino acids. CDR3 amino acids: CASSRGDRDSPLHF. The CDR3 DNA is TGCGCCAGCAGCCGTGGGGACAGGGACTCACCCCTCCACTTT.

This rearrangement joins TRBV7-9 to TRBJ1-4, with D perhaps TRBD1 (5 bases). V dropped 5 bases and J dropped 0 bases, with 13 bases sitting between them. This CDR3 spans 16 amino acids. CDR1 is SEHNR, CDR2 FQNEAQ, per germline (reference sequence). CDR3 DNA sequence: TGTGCCAGCAGCCTACCTCAGGGTGCAACTAATGAAAAACTGTTTTTT. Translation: CASSLPQGATNEKLFF.

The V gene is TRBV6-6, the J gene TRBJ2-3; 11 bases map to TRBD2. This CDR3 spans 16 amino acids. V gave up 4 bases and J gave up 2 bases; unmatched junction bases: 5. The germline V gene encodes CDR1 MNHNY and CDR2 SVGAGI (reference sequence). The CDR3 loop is CASSLTSGAITDTQYF. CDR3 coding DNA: TGTGCCAGCAGTTTGACTAGCGGGGCGATCACAGATACGCAGTATTTT.

CDR3 sequence (DNA): TGTGCCAGCAGCGTGGACGCAACAGGGAATCGATATCGCCCTGAAGCTTTCTTT. Amino acid sequence: CASSVDATGNRYRPEAFF. The rearrangement uses TRBV9 and TRBJ1-1; possibly TRBD1 for D (6 bases). The CDR3 runs to 18 residues. Trimming pared 2 bases from V and 6 bases from J, leaving 26 bases between. Germline CDR1 and CDR2: SGDLS and YYNGEE.